Only a few counts were recorded for the clone carrying this T cell receptor beta chain. The antigen is unknown. The trim removed 6 bases at V and 10 bases at J, leaving 15 bases unmatched. The CDR3 length is 16 residues. Germline-derived CDR1 and CDR2 are MDHEN and SYDVKM. TCRdb re-derived calls from the reads in MiXCR, one entry per CDR3 protein. Of 700,000 to 850,000 distinct CDR3 sequences listed, about 33% are singletons. These data belong to a study of T cell repertoires in cytomegalovirus infection. Across the study: Use of recently identified HLA-C-restricted and well-studied HLA-B-restricted CMV epitopes was part of the study. Evidence of both CMV infection and a matching HLA type came from public TCR beta signatures.

Findings and limits, study-wide: Adding up the frequency of public TCR beta families identified people who carried CMV plus the relevant HLA. The ex vivo response showed dominance by HLA-C-restricted CMV-specific TCR beta clonotypes.

The TCR originated in a human donor in good health (CMV status not recorded). Some clones in this sample may be carry-over from other donors' samples. The material sequenced was cultured CD8+ T cells from PBMCs, taken from culture after CMV antigen stimulation. This chain joins TRBV28 and TRBJ1-6, with TRBD1 matching over 7 bases. The CDR3 spells CASRSAGQVRSSPLHF. Written as DNA, the CDR3 is TGTGCCAGCAGGTCGGCCGGACAGGTTAGGTCCTCACCCCTCCACTTT.